The clone carrying this T cell receptor (beta chain) has a handful of counts. One entry per CDR3 protein results from TCRdb running MiXCR on the RT-PCR reads. The profile shows fewer than 600,000 distinct CDR3 sequences, around 7.7% of them singletons. These data belong to a study of response to subunit inactivated influenza vaccine. The germline V and J ends were trimmed by 3 bases and 5 bases, with 17 bases remaining between them. Germline lookup yields CDR1 KGHDR and CDR2 SFDVKD. The CDR3 consists of 16 residues. This material consisted of PBMCs from blood, taken about 23 months after vaccination. The source is a man between 45 and 75 years old who received an inactivated influenza vaccine. J is TRBJ2-3 and V is TRBV24-1; D perhaps matches TRBD2 (6 bases). The CDR3 DNA follows: TGTGCCACCAGTGATCTGTCGGGCCGCGGGATAGATACGCAGTATTTT. Translated: CATSDLSGRGIDTQYF.